The 23 T cell receptor beta chains below were found in one sample sequenced in a study of Ad26.COV2.S vaccination and SARS-CoV-2 variants. Using immunoSEQ multiplex PCR, the repertoire was profiled, and TCRdb retains in-frame clones only, with some absent. Of some 370,000 clones detected, 83% appear once; the ten largest clones hold 7% to 9.5%. Treatment here: about 20 received Ad26.COV2.S at low or high dose, single or two shots; about 5 received placebo; per-sample allocation not given. Material that was analyzed had been drawn on day 63 after the first vaccine or placebo injection. The sample here was peripheral blood, taken in a trial of Ad26.COV2.S vaccine versus placebo. These receptor sequences come from a person between 18 and 60 years old who received the Ad26.COV2.S COVID-19 vaccine or a placebo.

The rearrangement links TRBV4-3 to TRBJ1-2; TRBD1 is a possible D gene (5 bases). Germline V gene data show CDR1 as LGHNA and CDR2 as YSLEER. Between the trimmed V and J ends, which lost 4 bases and 3 bases, there was a span of 12 bases. The length of the CDR3 is 14 residues. CDR3: CASSLATGDYGYTF. The CDR3 DNA sequence: TGCGCCAGCAGCCTAGCGACGGGGGACTATGGCTACACCTTC.

The V and J genes are TRBV7-9 and TRBJ2-3; TRBD2 aligns across 7 bases. V was clipped by 5 bases and J by 7 bases; unmatched bases: 18. The CDR3 is 17 residues long. Germline CDR1 and CDR2: SEHNR and FQNEAQ (reference sequence). CDR3 amino acids: CASSRKAGLRKGHTQYF. CDR3 DNA: TGTGCCAGCAGCCGAAAGGCGGGACTACGTAAGGGCCATACGCAGTATTTT.

The chain combines TRBV3-1 (or the pseudogene TRBV3-2) with TRBJ2-2; no reliable D call. The CDR3 is made up of 16 amino acids. Trimming took off 4 bases at V and 0 bases at J, with 12 bases between the two ends. Germline V lookup: CDR1 LGHDT, CDR2 YNNKEL (reference sequence). This CDR3 reads CASSPKMTANTGELFF. DNA of the CDR3: TGTGCCAGCAGCCCGAAGATGACTGCGAACACCGGGGAGCTGTTTTTT.

The chain joins TRBV4-2 to TRBJ1-1, with a tentative D call TRBD1 (6 bases). The CDR3 totals 15 residues. The ends were cut back, 1 base at V and 3 bases at J, with 12 bases in the middle. The V gene's germline CDR1 is LGHNA and CDR2 YNFKEQ. CDR3 DNA sequence: TGTGCCAGCAGCCAAGGGAACAGGGCCCACACTGAAGCTTTCTTT. It is translated as CASSQGNRAHTEAFF.

The V call is TRBV5-4, the J call TRBJ2-1; D perhaps matches TRBD2 (5 bases). Germline CDR1 and CDR2: SGHNT and YYREEE (reference sequence). This CDR3 is 15 amino acids long. Trimming left V 6 bases short and J 4 bases short, with 17 bases between. The CDR3 DNA is TGTGCCAGCATCAATCGAGGGCAGCTTTACAATGAGCAGTTCTTC. Translated: CASINRGQLYNEQFF.

V gene TRBV12-3 or TRBV12-4 combines with J gene TRBJ2-3; a weak D match, TRBD1 (5 bases). The CDR3 spans 12 residues. Trimming took 5 bases from V and 9 from J, leaving 12 bases between them. The CDR3: CASSIKQGTQYF. The CDR3 coding sequence is TGTGCCAGCAGTATAAAGCAGGGAACGCAGTATTTT.

The J gene is TRBJ2-5, the V gene TRBV4-3; 12 bases fit TRBD2. Germline V gene data show CDR1 as LGHNA and CDR2 as YSLEER. The V and J ends lost 0 bases and 1 base, in that order; junction bases with no gene match: 6. The CDR3 is 18 amino acids. The CDR3 bases are TGCGCCAGCAGCCAAGAAGAGCCGGGACTAGCGGGCCAAGAGACCCAGTACTTC. Translation: CASSQEEPGLAGQETQYF.

The rearrangement links TRBV4-2 to TRBJ2-2; TRBD1 matches 12 bases. CDR3 size: 16 residues. V dropped 5 bases and J dropped 2; count of bases not matched to a gene: 3. Germline values: CDR1 LGHNA, CDR2 YNFKEQ. The CDR3 coding sequence is TGTGCCAGCAGCAAAGGGACAGGGGGCAACACCGGGGAGCTGTTTTTT. This codes for CASSKGTGGNTGELFF.

The V call is TRBV7-6, the J call TRBJ2-1; 8 bases agree with TRBD2. In germline, CDR1 is SGHVS, CDR2 FNYEAQ. This CDR3 region has 17 residues. With 1 base clipped from V and 6 bases from J, the junction kept 11 bases outside the gene matches. The CDR3 spells CASSLGVREGGFNEQFF. The CDR3 nucleotides are TGTGCCAGCAGCTTAGGCGTACGGGAGGGGGGTTTCAATGAGCAGTTCTTC.

V gene TRBV7-9 combines with J gene TRBJ1-4; D may be TRBD1 (6 bases). CDR1 and CDR2 from the germline V gene are SEHNR and FQNEAQ (reference sequence). V lost 2 bases and J 7 bases, leaving 11 bases between the germline ends. The length of the CDR3 is 14 residues. The CDR3 DNA sequence: TGTGCCAGCAGCTTATCACAGGGAGGTGAAAAACTGTTTTTT. Translating it yields CASSLSQGGEKLFF. Based on the CDR3 plus reference TRBV7-9 and TRBJ1-4, the full variable domain is DTGVSQNPRHKITKRGQNVTFRCDPISEHNRLYWYRQTLGQGPEFLTYFQNEAQLEKSRLLSDRFSAERPKGSFSTLEIQRTEQGDSAMYLCASSLSQGGEKLFFGSGTQLSVL.

The chain uses TRBV28 and TRBJ2-7; D is unresolved. The germline V and J ends were trimmed by 2 bases and 2 bases, with 7 bases remaining between them. The CDR3 length is 13 residues. Germline V gives CDR1 MDHEN, CDR2 SYDVKM. CDR3 protein: CASSLPPTYEQYF. In DNA, the CDR3 is TGTGCCAGCAGTTTACCCCCCACCTACGAGCAGTACTTC.

This clone was counted a single time. The chain uses TRBV6-5 and TRBJ1-2, with a weak D call TRBD1 (6 bases). There are 13 residues in the CDR3. Looked up from germline, CDR1 is MNHEY and CDR2 is SVGAGI. V was clipped by 5 bases and J by 7 bases, with 14 bases between them. CDR3 DNA: TGTGCCAGCAGTCCTGGGAGGGGGTTTGGCTACACCTTC. Translation gives CASSPGRGFGYTF.

The genes are TRBV7-3 and TRBJ2-6, with D possibly called TRBD1 or TRBD2 (5 bases each). Germline CDR1 is SGHTA and CDR2 is FQGTGA. The CDR3 consists of 18 residues. V lost 5 bases to trimming and J lost 1 base, with 18 bases between them. CDR3 loop: CASSPVVGVASGANVLTF. In nucleotides, the CDR3 is TGTGCCAGCAGCCCAGTTGTGGGGGTAGCGTCTGGGGCCAACGTCCTGACTTTC.

The rearrangement uses TRBV9 and TRBJ1-6; D is perhaps TRBD1 (5 bases). This CDR3 contains 14 residues. V dropped 4 bases and J dropped 4 bases, with 9 bases sitting between them. Per the germline V gene, CDR1 is SGDLS and CDR2 is YYNGEE. DNA of the CDR3: TGTGCCAGCAGCATCCGGGGGTATAATTCACCCCTCCACTTT. This gives the protein CASSIRGYNSPLHF.

J is TRBJ2-7 and V is TRBV7-9; either TRBD1 or TRBD2 may fit D (5 bases each). From germline, CDR1 is SEHNR and CDR2 FQNEAQ (reference sequence). V shed 4 bases and J shed 9 bases, with 19 bases lying between them. The CDR3 extends over 14 amino acids. The CDR3 spells CASSWGRDQPGQYF. In nucleotides, the CDR3 is TGTGCCAGCAGCTGGGGCCGGGACCAGCCTGGGCAGTACTTC.

The rearrangement joins TRBV29-1 to TRBJ1-2; TRBD1 matches at 7 bases. There are 15 residues in the CDR3. The V and J ends lost 4 bases and 4 bases, in that order; junction bases with no gene match: 12. CDR1 is SQVTM, CDR2 ANQGSEA, per germline. In DNA, the CDR3 is TGCAGCGTTGTCGGGGAGGGGGCGCATCCCTATGGCTACACCTTC. It specifies CSVVGEGAHPYGYTF.

The V call is TRBV29-1, the J call TRBJ1-2; D is undetermined. CDR1 is SQVTM and CDR2 is ANQGSEA in the germline V gene. The ends were cut back, 6 bases at V and 6 bases at J, with 14 bases in the middle. There are 12 residues in the CDR3. Here the CDR3 reads CSVLTAWHGYTF. The CDR3 DNA is TGCAGCGTCCTGACGGCTTGGCATGGCTACACCTTC.

CDR3 bases: TGCAGCGGTCGGGACGGTGGAAACACCATATATTTT. Its protein product is CSGRDGGNTIYF. The genes are TRBV29-1 and TRBJ1-3; possibly TRBD1 for D (5 bases). Germline-derived CDR1 and CDR2 are SQVTM and ANQGSEA. V dropped 7 bases and J dropped 3 bases, with 10 bases sitting between them. The CDR3 covers 12 residues.

This clone was seen a few times. V usage is TRBV19 and J usage is TRBJ1-1, with 9 nucleotides matching TRBD1. CDR3 length: 17 residues. The V and J ends lost 2 bases and 10 bases, in that order; junction bases with no gene match: 17. CDR1 LNHDA and CDR2 SQIVND come from the germline V gene (reference sequence). The CDR3: CASSITGRGQGNKRAFF. The CDR3 DNA is TGTGCCAGTAGTATAACGGGTAGGGGACAGGGCAATAAGAGAGCTTTCTTT.

There are a few counts of this clone. V is TRBV7-2 and J is TRBJ2-7, with 9 positions matching TRBD1. Unmatched junction bases numbered 7, after V lost 2 bases and J lost 2 bases. The CDR3 sequence is 16 residues long. Looked up from germline, CDR1 is SGHTA and CDR2 is FQGNSA. DNA for the CDR3: TGTGCCAGCAGCTTACTTTGGGGGGACAGGGCCTACGAGCAGTACTTC. It yields the protein CASSLLWGDRAYEQYF.

V usage is TRBV7-2 and J usage is TRBJ2-1; D is possibly TRBD2 (6 bases). The length of the CDR3 is 14 residues. Deletions cut 10 bases from V and 4 bases from J, with 17 bases between. CDR1 SGHTA and CDR2 FQGNSA come from the germline V gene. The chain's CDR3 is CATQPGVTYNEQFF. The CDR3 DNA reads TGTGCCACCCAGCCGGGAGTTACGTACAATGAGCAGTTCTTC.

V usage is TRBV9 and J usage is TRBJ2-3; D gene unclear. Trimming pared 0 bases from V and 5 bases from J, leaving 10 bases between. This CDR3 contains 14 residues. Germline lookup yields CDR1 SGDLS and CDR2 YYNGEE. The CDR3 sequence is CASSVGGWVDTQYF. The DNA of the CDR3 is TGTGCCAGCAGCGTAGGAGGATGGGTAGATACGCAGTATTTT.

This clone turned up a few times. The V and J genes are TRBV25-1 and TRBJ1-6; D remains ambiguous. V gave up 2 bases and J gave up 13 bases, with 12 bases separating them. The CDR3 has 13 residues. Germline loops: CDR1 MGHDK, CDR2 SYGVNS. CDR3 sequence (DNA): TGTGCCAGCAGTGAAGGGAGGCCCTCGCCCCTCCACTTT. This gives the protein CASSEGRPSPLHF.